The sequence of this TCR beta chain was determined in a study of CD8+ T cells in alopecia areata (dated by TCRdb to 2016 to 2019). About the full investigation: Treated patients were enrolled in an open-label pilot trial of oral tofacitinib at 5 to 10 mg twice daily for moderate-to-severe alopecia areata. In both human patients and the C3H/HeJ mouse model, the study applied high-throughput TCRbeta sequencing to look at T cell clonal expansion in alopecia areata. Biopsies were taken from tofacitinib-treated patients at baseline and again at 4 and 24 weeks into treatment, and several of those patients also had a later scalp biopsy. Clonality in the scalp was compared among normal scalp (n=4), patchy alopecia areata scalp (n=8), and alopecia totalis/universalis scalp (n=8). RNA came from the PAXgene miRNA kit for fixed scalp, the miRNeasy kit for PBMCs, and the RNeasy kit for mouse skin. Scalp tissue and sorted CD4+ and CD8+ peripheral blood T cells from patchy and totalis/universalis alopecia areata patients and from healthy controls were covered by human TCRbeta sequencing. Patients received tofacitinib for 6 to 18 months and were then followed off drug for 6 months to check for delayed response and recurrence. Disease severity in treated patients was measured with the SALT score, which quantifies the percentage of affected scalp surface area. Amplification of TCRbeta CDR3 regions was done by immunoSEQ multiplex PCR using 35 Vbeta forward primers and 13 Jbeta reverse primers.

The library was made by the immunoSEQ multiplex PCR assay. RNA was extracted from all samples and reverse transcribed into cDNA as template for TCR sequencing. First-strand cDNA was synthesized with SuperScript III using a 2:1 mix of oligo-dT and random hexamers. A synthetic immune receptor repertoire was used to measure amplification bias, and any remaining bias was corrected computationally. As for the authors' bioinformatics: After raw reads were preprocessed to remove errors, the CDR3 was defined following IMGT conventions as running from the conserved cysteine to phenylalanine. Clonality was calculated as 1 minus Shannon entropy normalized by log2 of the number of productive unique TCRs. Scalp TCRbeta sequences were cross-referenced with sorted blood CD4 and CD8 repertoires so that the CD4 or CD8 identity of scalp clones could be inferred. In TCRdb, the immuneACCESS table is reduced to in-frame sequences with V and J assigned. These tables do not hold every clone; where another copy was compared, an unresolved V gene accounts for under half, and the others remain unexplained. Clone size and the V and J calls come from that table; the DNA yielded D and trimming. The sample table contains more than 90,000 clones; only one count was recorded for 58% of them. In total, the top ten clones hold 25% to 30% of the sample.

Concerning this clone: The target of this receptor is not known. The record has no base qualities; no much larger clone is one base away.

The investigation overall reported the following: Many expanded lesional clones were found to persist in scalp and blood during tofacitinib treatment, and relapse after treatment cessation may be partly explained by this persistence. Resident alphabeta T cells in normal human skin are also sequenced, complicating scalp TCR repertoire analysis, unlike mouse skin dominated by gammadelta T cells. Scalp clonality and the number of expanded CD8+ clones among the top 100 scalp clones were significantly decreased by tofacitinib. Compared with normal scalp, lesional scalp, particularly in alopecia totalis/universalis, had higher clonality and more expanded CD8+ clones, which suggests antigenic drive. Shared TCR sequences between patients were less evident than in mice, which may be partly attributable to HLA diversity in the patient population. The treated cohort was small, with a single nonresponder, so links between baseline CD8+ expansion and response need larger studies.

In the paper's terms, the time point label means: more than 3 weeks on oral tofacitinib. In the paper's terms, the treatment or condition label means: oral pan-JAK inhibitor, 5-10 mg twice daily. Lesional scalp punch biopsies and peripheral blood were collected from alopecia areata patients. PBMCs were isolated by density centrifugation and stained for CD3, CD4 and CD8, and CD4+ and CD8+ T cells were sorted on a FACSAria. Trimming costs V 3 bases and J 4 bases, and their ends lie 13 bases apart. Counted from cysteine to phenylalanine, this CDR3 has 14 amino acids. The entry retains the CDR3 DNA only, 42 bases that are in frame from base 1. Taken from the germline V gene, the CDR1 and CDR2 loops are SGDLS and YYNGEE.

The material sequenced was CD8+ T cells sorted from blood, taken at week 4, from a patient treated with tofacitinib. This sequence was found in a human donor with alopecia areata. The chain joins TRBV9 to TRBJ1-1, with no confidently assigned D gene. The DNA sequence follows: TGTGCCAGCAGCGCCCAGTCCCGTATCACTGAAGCTTTCTTT. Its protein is CASSAQSRITEAFF.